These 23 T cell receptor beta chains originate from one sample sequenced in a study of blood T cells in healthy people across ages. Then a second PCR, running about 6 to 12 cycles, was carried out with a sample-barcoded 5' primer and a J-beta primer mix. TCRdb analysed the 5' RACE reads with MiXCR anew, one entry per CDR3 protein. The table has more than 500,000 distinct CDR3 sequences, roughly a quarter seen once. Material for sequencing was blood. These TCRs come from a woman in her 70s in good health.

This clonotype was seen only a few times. CDR3 in DNA: TGCGCCAGCAGCTTAGGACAAATGACAGGGATTACAGATACGCAGTATTTT. It yields the protein CASSLGQMTGITDTQYF. V is TRBV5-1 and J is TRBJ2-3; the match to TRBD1 covers 7 bases. The junction had 12 bases not matched to a gene; V was cut back by 2 bases and J by 3 bases. This CDR3 spans 17 amino acids. The germline V gene encodes CDR1 SGHRS and CDR2 YFSETQ.

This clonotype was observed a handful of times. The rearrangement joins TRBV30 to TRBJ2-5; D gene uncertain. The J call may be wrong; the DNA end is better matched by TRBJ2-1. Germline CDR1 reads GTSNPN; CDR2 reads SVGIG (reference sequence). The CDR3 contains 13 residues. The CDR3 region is CAWKLTPSSEQFF. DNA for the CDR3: TGTGCCTGGAAACTGACACCCTCCAGTGAGCAGTTCTTC.

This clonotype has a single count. The CDR3 nucleotides read TGTGCCACCAGCAAGGTTTTGGGTTTGAGCACTGAAGCTTTCTTT. Protein product: CATSKVLGLSTEAFF. The V and J genes are TRBV15 and TRBJ1-1; D is unclear. CDR1 and CDR2 from the germline V gene are LNHNV and YYDKDF (reference sequence). Trimming shortened V by 4 bases and J by 4 bases, and 16 bases separated the two germline ends. The CDR3 length is 15 residues.

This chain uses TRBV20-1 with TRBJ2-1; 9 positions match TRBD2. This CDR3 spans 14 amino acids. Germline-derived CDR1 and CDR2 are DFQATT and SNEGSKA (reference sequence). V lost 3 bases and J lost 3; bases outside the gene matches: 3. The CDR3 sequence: CSASRLADYNEQFF. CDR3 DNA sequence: TGCAGTGCTAGCAGACTAGCGGACTACAATGAGCAGTTCTTC.

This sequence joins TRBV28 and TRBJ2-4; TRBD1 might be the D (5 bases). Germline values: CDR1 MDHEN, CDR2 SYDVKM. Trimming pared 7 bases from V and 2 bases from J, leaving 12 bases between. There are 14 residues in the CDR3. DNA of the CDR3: TGTGCCAGCATCGCAGGGCCGCCCAAAAACATTCAGTACTTC. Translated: CASIAGPPKNIQYF.

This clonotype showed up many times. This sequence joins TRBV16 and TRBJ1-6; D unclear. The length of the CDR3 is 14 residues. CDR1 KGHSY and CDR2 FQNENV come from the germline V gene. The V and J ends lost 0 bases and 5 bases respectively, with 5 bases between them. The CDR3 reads CASSQSGDNSPLHF. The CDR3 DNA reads TGTGCCAGCAGCCAATCTGGGGATAATTCACCCCTCCACTTT.

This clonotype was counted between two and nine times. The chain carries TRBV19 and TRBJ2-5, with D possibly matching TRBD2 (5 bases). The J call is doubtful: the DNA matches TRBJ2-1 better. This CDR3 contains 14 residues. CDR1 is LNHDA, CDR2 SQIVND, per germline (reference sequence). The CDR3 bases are TGTGCCAGTAATCCCGATCGGCGGGTTAGTGAGCAGTTCTTC. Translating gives CASNPDRRVSEQFF.

Here the CDR3 DNA reads TGTGCCAGCAGCTTCTCCTCTAGCGGGGGAAACACCGGGGAGCTGTTTTTT. It specifies CASSFSSSGGNTGELFF. The V and J genes are TRBV7-8 and TRBJ2-2, with 10 bases aligning to TRBD2. The germline V gene has CDR1 SGHVS and CDR2 FQNEAQ. The CDR3 spans 17 residues. J lost 2 bases, V lost 3 bases, and 6 bases had no gene match.

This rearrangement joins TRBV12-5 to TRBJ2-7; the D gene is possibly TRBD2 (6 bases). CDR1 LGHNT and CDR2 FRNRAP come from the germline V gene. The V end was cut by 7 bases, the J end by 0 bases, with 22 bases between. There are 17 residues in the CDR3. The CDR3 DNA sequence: TGTGCTAGTGACCTCCCGTGGCGGGGTCTAAGCTCCTACGAGCAGTACGTC. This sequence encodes CASDLPWRGLSSYEQYV.

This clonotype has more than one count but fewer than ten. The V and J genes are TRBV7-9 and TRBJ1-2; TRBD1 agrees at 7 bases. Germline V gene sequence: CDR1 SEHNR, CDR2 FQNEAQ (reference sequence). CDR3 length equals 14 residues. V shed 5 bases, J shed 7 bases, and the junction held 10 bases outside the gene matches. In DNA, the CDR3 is TGTGCCAGCAGCAACCACGACAGGGCGAGTGGCTACACCTTC. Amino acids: CASSNHDRASGYTF.

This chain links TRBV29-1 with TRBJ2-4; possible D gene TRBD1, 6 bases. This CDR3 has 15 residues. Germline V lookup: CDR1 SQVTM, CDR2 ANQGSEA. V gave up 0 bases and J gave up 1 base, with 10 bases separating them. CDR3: CSVEDQTGAKNIQYF. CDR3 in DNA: TGCAGCGTTGAAGATCAGACAGGCGCCAAAAACATTCAGTACTTC.

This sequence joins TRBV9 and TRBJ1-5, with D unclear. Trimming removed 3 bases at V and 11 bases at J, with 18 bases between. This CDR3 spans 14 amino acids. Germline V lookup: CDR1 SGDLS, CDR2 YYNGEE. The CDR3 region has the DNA TGTGCCAGCAGCGCCTCCCCCACCGGCATGGCCCAGCATTTT. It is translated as CASSASPTGMAQHF.

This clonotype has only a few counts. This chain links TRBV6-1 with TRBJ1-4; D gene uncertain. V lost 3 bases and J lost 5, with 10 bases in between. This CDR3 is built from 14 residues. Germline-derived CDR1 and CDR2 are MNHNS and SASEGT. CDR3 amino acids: CASSEGLANEKLFF. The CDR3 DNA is TGTGCCAGCAGTGAGGGTCTGGCGAATGAAAAACTGTTTTTT.

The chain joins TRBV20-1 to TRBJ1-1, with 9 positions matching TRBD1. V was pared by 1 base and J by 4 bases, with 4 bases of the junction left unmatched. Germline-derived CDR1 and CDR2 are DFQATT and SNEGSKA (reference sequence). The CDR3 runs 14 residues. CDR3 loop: CSARGGQGRTEAFF. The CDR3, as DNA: TGCAGTGCTAGAGGAGGACAGGGGCGCACTGAAGCTTTCTTT.

The CDR3 sequence: CASSFSVSGANVLTF. The CDR3 nucleotides read TGTGCCAGCAGTTTTTCAGTCTCTGGGGCCAACGTCCTGACTTTC. The chain couples TRBV27 to TRBJ2-6; D unresolved. This CDR3 contains 15 residues. The V gene lost 3 bases and the J gene lost 0 bases, with 6 bases spanning the gap. CDR1 and CDR2 (germline): MNHEY, SMNVEV (reference sequence). Variable domain in full (rest from reference TRBV27 and TRBJ2-6): EAQVTQNPRYLITVTGKKLTVTCSQNMNHEYMSWYRQDPGLGLRQIYYSMNVEVTDKGDVPEGYKVSRKEKRNFPLILESPSPNQTSLYFCASSFSVSGANVLTFGAGSRLTVL.

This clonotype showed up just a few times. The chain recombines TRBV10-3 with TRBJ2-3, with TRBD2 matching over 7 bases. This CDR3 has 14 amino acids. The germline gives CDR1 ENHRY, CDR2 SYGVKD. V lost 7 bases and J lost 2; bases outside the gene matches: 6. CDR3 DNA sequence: TGTGCCATCACTTCTAGCGGAGCCACAGATACGCAGTATTTT. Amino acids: CAITSSGATDTQYF.

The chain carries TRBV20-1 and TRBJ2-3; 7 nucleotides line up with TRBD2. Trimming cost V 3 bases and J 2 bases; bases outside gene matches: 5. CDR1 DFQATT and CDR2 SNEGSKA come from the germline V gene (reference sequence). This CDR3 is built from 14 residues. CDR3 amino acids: CSASGEGITDTQYF. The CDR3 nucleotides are TGCAGTGCTAGTGGGGAGGGAATCACAGATACGCAGTATTTT.

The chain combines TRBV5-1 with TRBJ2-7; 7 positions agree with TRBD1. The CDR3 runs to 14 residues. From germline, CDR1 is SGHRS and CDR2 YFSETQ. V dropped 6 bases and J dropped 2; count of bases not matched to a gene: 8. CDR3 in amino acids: CASTNTDRTYEQYF. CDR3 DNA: TGCGCCAGCACCAATACGGACAGGACCTACGAGCAGTACTTC.

DNA for the CDR3: TGTGCCACCAGTGATTCTACAGGGTACTGGGAGACCCAGTACTTC. This encodes CATSDSTGYWETQYF. The V and J genes are TRBV24-1 and TRBJ2-5; D possibly corresponds to TRBD1 (6 bases). CDR3 length: 15 residues. The V end was cut by 2 bases, the J end by 5 bases, with 14 bases between. Germline values: CDR1 KGHDR, CDR2 SFDVKD.

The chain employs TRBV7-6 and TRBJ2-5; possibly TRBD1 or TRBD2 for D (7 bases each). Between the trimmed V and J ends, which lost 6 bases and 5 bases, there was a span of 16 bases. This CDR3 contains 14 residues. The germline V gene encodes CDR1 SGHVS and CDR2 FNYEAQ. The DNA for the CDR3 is TGTGCCAGCAGTAACCCCAGGGGGGGTGAGACCCAGTACTTC. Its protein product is CASSNPRGGETQYF.

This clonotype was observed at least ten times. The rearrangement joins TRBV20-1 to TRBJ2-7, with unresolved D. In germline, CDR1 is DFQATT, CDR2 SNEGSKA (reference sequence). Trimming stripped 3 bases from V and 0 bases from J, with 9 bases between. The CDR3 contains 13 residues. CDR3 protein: CSARSRSSYEQYF. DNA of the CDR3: TGCAGTGCTAGGTCAAGGAGCTCCTACGAGCAGTACTTC.

The CDR3 loop is CASSLLGTGANVLTF. Written as DNA, the CDR3 is TGTGCCAGCAGTTTATTAGGAACTGGGGCCAACGTCCTGACTTTC. This rearrangement joins TRBV12-3 or TRBV12-4 to TRBJ2-6, with no clear D. The CDR3 spans 15 residues. The V end lost 2 bases, the J end lost 2 bases, and 7 bases lay between the germline ends.

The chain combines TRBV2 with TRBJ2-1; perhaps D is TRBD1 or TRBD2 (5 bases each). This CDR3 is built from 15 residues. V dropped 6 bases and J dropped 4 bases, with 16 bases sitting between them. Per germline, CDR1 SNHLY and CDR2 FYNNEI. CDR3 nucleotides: TGTGCCAGCAGCCAGATGGGGGATCCGTACAATGAGCAGTTCTTC. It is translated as CASSQMGDPYNEQFF.